This TCR beta chain was recorded in a study of shared clonotypes between healthy human individuals. On the study more broadly: Donors, aged 18 to 49, were two women and three men. The study's findings and limits: Owing to a small donor count, the genetic and exposure-history diversity represented was limited.

A remark on this clone: Its antigen remains unidentified.

The repertoire was sequenced with immunoSEQ multiplex PCR; TCRdb's copy has only in-frame clones and lacks some. The sample contains 400,000 to 600,000 clones, about 79% of which appear only once. The sample was PBMCs. This TCR was sampled from a middle-aged woman in good health. Some clones in this sample may be carry-over from other donors' samples.

DNA for the CDR3: TGCAGCGTCGGGACTAGCGGGGTTAGGTTGGATGAGCAGTTCTTC. This encodes CSVGTSGVRLDEQFF. The chain combines TRBV29-1 with TRBJ2-1; 13 bases fit TRBD2. The CDR3 spans 15 residues. J lost 8 bases, V lost 6 bases, and 10 bases had no gene match. Germline V gene data show CDR1 as SQVTM and CDR2 as ANQGSEA.